These 23 T cell receptor beta chains originate from one sample sequenced in a study of siplizumab effects on memory and regulatory T cells. Sequencing was performed with immunoSEQ multiplex PCR; in TCRdb, only in-frame clones are kept and a portion is missing. Among about 60,000 clones listed, around four fifths were seen once. Sequenced: memory CD4+ T cells sorted from blood. The receptors come from a human donor in good health.

The chain is built from TRBV6-5 and TRBJ2-2, with 9 bases identical to TRBD2. The ends lost 6 bases at V and 4 bases at J; junction bases unmatched: 6. The CDR3 consists of 15 residues. Germline V CDR1 and CDR2: MNHEY, SVGAGI. The CDR3: CASSSGLAATGELFF. CDR3 in DNA: TGTGCCAGCAGCTCGGGACTAGCCGCCACCGGGGAGCTGTTTTTT.

J is TRBJ2-1 and V is TRBV27; no reliable D call. With 5 bases removed from V and 7 bases from J, the gap between germline ends came to 12 bases. The CDR3 covers 13 residues. CDR1 is MNHEY, CDR2 SMNVEV, per germline (reference sequence). The CDR3 bases are TGTGCCAGCAGTGCGAGGATGGGGAATGAGCAGTTCTTC. This sequence encodes CASSARMGNEQFF.

The V and J genes are TRBV11-1 and TRBJ1-2, with D unclear. There are 17 residues in the CDR3. The V gene lost 1 base and the J gene lost 4 bases, with 19 bases spanning the gap. CDR1 and CDR2 from the germline V gene are SGHAT and FQDESV (reference sequence). Here the CDR3 reads CASSLDGSSLGGYGYTF. Written as DNA, the CDR3 is TGTGCCAGCAGCTTAGACGGATCTTCCCTGGGCGGCTATGGCTACACCTTC.

This chain connects TRBV5-1 to TRBJ2-3; 11 positions match TRBD2. V was pared by 3 bases and J by 4 bases, with 7 bases of the junction left unmatched. The CDR3 contains 16 residues. Per the germline V gene, CDR1 is SGHRS and CDR2 is YFSETQ. The CDR3 DNA reads as TGCGCCAGCAGCTCAACCGGGACTAGCGGCTCAGATACGCAGTATTTT. Translating gives CASSSTGTSGSDTQYF.

The rearrangement uses TRBV7-2 and TRBJ1-1, with D uncertain. V was shortened by 2 bases and J by 4 bases, with 11 bases between the two germline ends. The CDR3 sequence is 14 residues long. Germline CDR1 reads SGHTA; CDR2 reads FQGNSA. CDR3 coding DNA: TGTGCCAGCAGCTTACCCCACGGCCGCACTGAAGCTTTCTTT. Amino acid sequence: CASSLPHGRTEAFF.

The CDR3 here is CASSLRSPAGGSYNEQFF. The CDR3 DNA reads as TGTGCCAGCAGCCTACGGAGTCCGGCGGGAGGGTCCTACAATGAGCAGTTCTTC. The chain has TRBV7-3 and TRBJ2-1; 9 bases agree with TRBD2. The CDR3 loop spans 18 amino acids. Germline V gene data show CDR1 as SGHTA and CDR2 as FQGTGA. J lost 1 base, V lost 5 bases, and 12 bases had no gene match.

This rearrangement joins TRBV25-1 to TRBJ1-3; D might be TRBD1 (6 bases). Trimming shortened V by 6 bases and J by 4 bases, and 10 bases separated the two germline ends. CDR1 MGHDK and CDR2 SYGVNS come from the germline V gene. This CDR3 is 13 amino acids long. The CDR3 reads CASSGQYGNTIYF. Here the CDR3 DNA reads TGTGCCAGCAGCGGACAGTACGGAAACACCATATATTTT. Drawing the rest from reference TRBV25-1 and TRBJ1-3, the complete variable domain is EADIYQTPRYLVIGTGKKITLECSQTMGHDKMYWYQQDPGMELHLIHYSYGVNSTEKGDLSSESTVSRIRTEHFPLTLESARPSHTSQYLCASSGQYGNTIYFGEGSWLTVV.

The chain has TRBV19 and TRBJ1-4; TRBD1 agrees at 9 bases. The germline CDR1 and CDR2 sequences are LNHDA and SQIVND (reference sequence). CDR3 length: 15 residues. The V and J ends lost 2 bases and 7 bases, in that order; junction bases with no gene match: 5. CDR3 sequence: CASSITGTGSEKLFF. The CDR3 DNA follows: TGTGCCAGTAGTATAACCGGGACAGGGAGTGAAAAACTGTTTTTT. Full variable domain (missing parts from reference TRBV19 and TRBJ1-4): DGGITQSPKYLFRKEGQNVTLSCEQNLNHDAMYWYRQDPGQGLRLIYYSQIVNDFQKGDIAEGYSVSREKKESFPLTVTSAQKNPTAFYLCASSITGTGSEKLFFGSGTQLSVL.

V is TRBV7-2 and J is TRBJ2-1, with D uncertain. The CDR3 is 14 residues long. Between the trimmed V and J ends, which lost 5 bases and 4 bases, there was a span of 12 bases. The germline V gene has CDR1 SGHTA and CDR2 FQGNSA. CDR3 in amino acids: CASSRLFVYNEQFF. The DNA of the CDR3 is TGTGCCAGCAGCCGACTGTTCGTATACAATGAGCAGTTCTTC.

The CDR3 sequence is CASSLGVGSGDLPNGYTF. In DNA, the CDR3 is TGTGCCAGCAGCTTAGGGGTCGGGTCAGGGGACTTACCCAATGGCTACACCTTC. V and J are TRBV7-8 and TRBJ1-2, with a weak D call TRBD1 (6 bases). This CDR3 is built from 18 residues. Per germline, CDR1 SGHVS and CDR2 FQNEAQ. V lost 1 base, J lost 6 bases, and 24 bases lay in between.

This clone was recorded a few times. The chain links TRBV5-6 to TRBJ2-1; D gene ambiguous. CDR1 and CDR2 from the germline V gene are SGHDT and YYEEEE. The CDR3 runs 16 residues. Trimming stripped 0 bases from V and 0 bases from J, with 10 bases between. This CDR3 is CASSLGALSSYNEQFF. The CDR3 region has the DNA TGTGCCAGCAGCTTGGGGGCCCTATCCTCCTACAATGAGCAGTTCTTC. The variable domain in full, with the rest retrieved from reference TRBV5-6 and TRBJ2-1, is DAGVTQSPTHLIKTRGQQVTLRCSPKSGHDTVSWYQQALGQGPQFIFQYYEEEERQRGNFPDRFSGHQFPNYSSELNVNALLLGDSALYLCASSLGALSSYNEQFFGPGTRLTVL.

This chain uses TRBV6-5 with TRBJ2-5, with a weak D call TRBD2 (5 bases). CDR3 length equals 12 residues. V was clipped by 6 bases and J by 5 bases, with 10 bases between them. Germline-derived CDR1 and CDR2 are MNHEY and SVGAGI. The CDR3 DNA reads TGTGCCAGCAGGTCGGGAAGGGAGACCCAGTACTTC. Encoded protein: CASRSGRETQYF.

This chain uses TRBV5-4 with TRBJ2-3; D is ambiguous. Germline V gene data show CDR1 as SGHNT and CDR2 as YYREEE (reference sequence). V was cut by 5 bases and J by 8 bases, with 12 bases left in between. This CDR3 is 12 amino acids long. This chain's CDR3 is CASSFDSGTQYF. DNA for the CDR3: TGTGCCAGCAGTTTCGACTCAGGTACGCAGTATTTT.

V is TRBV27 and J is TRBJ2-2, with D possibly being TRBD1 or TRBD2 (5 bases each). V was shortened by 4 bases and J by 6 bases, with 15 bases between the two germline ends. The length of the CDR3 is 15 residues. The germline V gene encodes CDR1 MNHEY and CDR2 SMNVEV (reference sequence). This chain's CDR3 is CASSWAGTVAGELFF. CDR3 DNA sequence: TGTGCCAGCAGTTGGGCAGGGACCGTCGCCGGGGAGCTGTTTTTT.

The chain recombines TRBV5-1 with TRBJ1-2, with 11 bases aligning to TRBD1. Unmatched junction bases numbered 3, after V lost 4 bases and J lost 4 bases. Germline assignment: CDR1 SGHRS and CDR2 YFSETQ. The CDR3 sequence is 14 residues long. For the CDR3, the DNA is TGCGCCAGCAGCGACGGACAGGGGGCCTATGGCTACACCTTC. Amino acids: CASSDGQGAYGYTF.

In DNA form, the CDR3 reads TGTGCCAGCAGTATTGAAGGGGAGCTGTTTTTT. It translates to CASSIEGELFF. The rearrangement links TRBV6-6 to TRBJ2-2; D not certain. Germline V gene data show CDR1 as MNHNY and CDR2 as SVGAGI (reference sequence). This CDR3 has 11 amino acids. Trimming pared 5 bases from V and 8 bases from J, leaving 6 bases between.

V is TRBV19 and J is TRBJ2-3; TRBD2 matches 8 bases. The CDR3 sequence is 16 residues long. Germline V lookup: CDR1 LNHDA, CDR2 SQIVND (reference sequence). The V segment lost 5 bases and the J segment 4 bases; nucleotides outside the gene matches: 11. The CDR3 DNA follows: TGTGCCAGTAGTCCCAAAGCCCGGGGGGGCGCAGATACGCAGTATTTT. It codes for CASSPKARGGADTQYF. The whole variable domain, remainder taken from reference TRBV19 and TRBJ2-3, is DGGITQSPKYLFRKEGQNVTLSCEQNLNHDAMYWYRQDPGQGLRLIYYSQIVNDFQKGDIAEGYSVSREKKESFPLTVTSAQKNPTAFYLCASSPKARGGADTQYFGPGTRLTVL.

This clone was counted a single time. This chain uses TRBV5-6 with TRBJ1-6; D perhaps matches TRBD1 (6 bases). Germline V gene lookup returns CDR1 SGHDT and CDR2 YYEEEE. The CDR3 is made up of 15 amino acids. V was pared by 0 bases and J by 6 bases, with 10 bases between. The CDR3 loop is CASSLADSPNSPLHF. The CDR3 bases are TGTGCCAGCAGCTTGGCGGACAGCCCTAATTCACCCCTCCACTTT.

V gene TRBV7-9 combines with J gene TRBJ2-7; D call uncertain. CDR3 length: 12 amino acids. CDR1 is SEHNR and CDR2 is FQNEAQ in the germline V gene (reference sequence). Trimming shortened V by 5 bases and J by 4 bases, and 9 bases separated the two germline ends. For the CDR3, the DNA is TGTGCCAGCAGCCTATCTGGGTACGAGCAGTACTTC. Translation gives CASSLSGYEQYF.

The genes are TRBV2 and TRBJ2-3, with 12 nucleotides matching TRBD2. The V gene's germline CDR1 is SNHLY and CDR2 FYNNEI. V was pared by 6 bases and J by 4 bases, with 8 bases of the junction left unmatched. The length of the CDR3 is 16 residues. CDR3 DNA sequence: TGTGCCAGCAGAAACCGACTAGCGGGAGCATCAGATACGCAGTATTTT. This sequence encodes CASRNRLAGASDTQYF.

The chain uses TRBV6-1 and TRBJ2-1; D is unresolved. The CDR3 extends over 15 amino acids. The germline CDR1 and CDR2 sequences are MNHNS and SASEGT. The V end lost 4 bases, the J end lost 2 bases, and 12 bases lay between the germline ends. The CDR3 protein is CASSAVIAAYNEQFF. DNA for the CDR3: TGTGCCAGCAGTGCAGTGATCGCCGCCTACAATGAGCAGTTCTTC.

The genes are TRBV6-6 and TRBJ2-3; 7 bases agree with TRBD1. The germline V gene has CDR1 MNHNY and CDR2 SVGAGI (reference sequence). The CDR3 consists of 15 residues. V lost 6 bases, J lost 2 bases, and 8 bases stayed unmatched. DNA for the CDR3: TGTGCCAGCAGCCGTCAAACAGGGGACACAGATACGCAGTATTTT. Translating gives CASSRQTGDTDTQYF.

The CDR3 region has the DNA TGTGCCAGCAGCCCAGGGGGGTCAGGGATCACTGAAGCTTTCTTT. Translating it yields CASSPGGSGITEAFF. V is TRBV7-9 and J is TRBJ1-1; 7 bases agree with TRBD1. This CDR3 is built from 15 residues. The germline V gene encodes CDR1 SEHNR and CDR2 FQNEAQ (reference sequence). Trimming took 5 bases from V and 4 from J; bases not matched to a gene: 10. The full variable domain, with the rest looked up from reference TRBV7-9 and TRBJ1-1, is DTGVSQNPRHKITKRGQNVTFRCDPISEHNRLYWYRQTLGQGPEFLTYFQNEAQLEKSRLLSDRFSAERPKGSFSTLEIQRTEQGDSAMYLCASSPGGSGITEAFFGQGTRLTVV.